The rows below give T cell receptor beta chains drawn from one sample of a study of blood T cell repertoires in COVID-19. The data were produced by immunoSEQ multiplex PCR, yet TCRdb's version contains in-frame clones alone and is incomplete. The sample lists roughly 73,000 clones; 89% were seen once. Sequenced: peripheral blood. Receptor source: a man older than 75 with acute or convalescent COVID-19. CDR3s include the opening cysteine and the closing phenylalanine or tryptophan. The D gene is left open where the match is weak. Clone size, where shown, is once, few, many, or a class for clones that have expanded.

TRBV19	-	once	TRBJ1-1	TGTGCCAGTAGTAATCAGGGCGTGAACACTGAAGCTTTCTTT	CASSNQGVNTEAFF
TRBV5-1	-	once	TRBJ1-6	TGCGCCAGCAGCTTGTGGACAGTGCTATCCTCCTATAATTCACCCCTCCACTTT	CASSLWTVLSSYNSPLHF
TRBV2	TRBD1	-	TRBJ1-1	TGTGCCAGCACGGCGACAGGGGGGAACACTGAAGCTTTCTTT	CASTATGGNTEAFF
TRBV5-1	-	once	TRBJ2-6	TGCGCCAGCAGCCGAGACAACTCTGGGGCCAACGTCCTGACTTTC	CASSRDNSGANVLTF
TRBV7-3	-	-	TRBJ2-1	TGTGCCAGCAGCTTACAACAGGGATCCTACAATGAGCAGTTCTTC	CASSLQQGSYNEQFF
TRBV2	TRBD1	-	TRBJ1-1	TGTGCCAGCAGAAAACTCCGACAGGGGGCGAACACTGAAGCTTTCTTT	CASRKLRQGANTEAFF
TRBV5-1	-	-	TRBJ2-5	TGCGCCAGCAGCTTACTCTCTGAAGAGACCCAGTACTTC	CASSLLSEETQYF
TRBV7-2	TRBD1	-	TRBJ2-1	TGTGCCAGCAGCTTGTCAGGGGGCAGGGAGCAGTTCTTC	CASSLSGGREQFF
TRBV6-2/TRBV6-3	-	-	TRBJ1-6	TGTGCCAGCAGCCCAACAGTCTTGGTTTCACCCCTCCACTTT	CASSPTVLVSPLHF
TRBV6-5	-	-	TRBJ1-1	TGTGCCAGCAGTACAACAGGGTGGACTGAAGCTTTCTTT	CASSTTGWTEAFF
TRBV5-6	-	-	TRBJ1-2	TGTGCCAGCAGCTTAGGTAGACAAGGCTATGGCTACACCTTC	CASSLGRQGYGYTF
TRBV19	TRBD2	once	TRBJ2-7	TGTGCCAGTAGTGCGTCCGGGACTAGCGGATGGGAGCAGTACTTC	CASSASGTSGWEQYF
TRBV5-4	TRBD1	-	TRBJ1-2	TGTGCCAGCAGCCCAGGACCGGGACAGGAGGGATATGGCTACACCTTC	CASSPGPGQEGYGYTF
TRBV30	TRBD2	-	TRBJ2-5	TGTGCCTGGAGTGGCGGGAGTTGGCTAGAGACCCAGTACTTC	CAWSGGSWLETQYF
TRBV18	-	-	TRBJ2-2	TGTGCCAGCTCACCACCGGGCAGGGGAAACACCGGGGAGCTGTTTTTT	CASSPPGRGNTGELFF
TRBV7-2	TRBD1	-	TRBJ2-7	TGTGCCAGCAGCCGGGACAGGGGTTTGGACGAGCAGTACTTC	CASSRDRGLDEQYF
TRBV6-5	TRBD1	-	TRBJ2-2	TGTGCCAGCACCAGGACAGGTGGGAACACCGGGGAGCTGTTTTTT	CASTRTGGNTGELFF
TRBV7-3	TRBD2	-	TRBJ2-1	TGTGCCAGCAGCTTAAGCGGGAGCTCCTACAATGAGCAGTTCTTC	CASSLSGSSYNEQFF
TRBV29-1	TRBD1	once	TRBJ2-1	TGCAGCGCCTCCGGGACAGGGGTTTACAATGAGCAGTTCTTC	CSASGTGVYNEQFF
TRBV19	-	-	TRBJ1-5	TGTGCCAGTAGTATAGACAGGGACAATCAGCCCCAGCATTTT	CASSIDRDNQPQHF
TRBV6-2/TRBV6-3	-	-	TRBJ2-3	TGTGCCAGCAGTTCCCGACTCAATACGCAGTATTTT	CASSSRLNTQYF
TRBV2	-	-	TRBJ1-2	TGTGCCAGCAGTGCAGGCAGGGAGGGCTATGGCTACACCTTC	CASSAGREGYGYTF
TRBV27	-	-	TRBJ2-7	TGTGCCAGCAGTTTATTTGGACCAGCGGACTACGAGCAGTACTTC	CASSLFGPADYEQYF
TRBV2	TRBD1	-	TRBJ1-5	TGTGCCAGCGGGACAGACGGGTATCAGCCCCAGCATTTT	CASGTDGYQPQHF
TRBV18	-	-	TRBJ1-3	TGTGCCAGCTCACCACCGAATCAGGGAACGGGAAACACCATATATTTT	CASSPPNQGTGNTIYF
TRBV10-1	TRBD1	-	TRBJ2-7	TGCGCCAGCAGTCCGGGCGGGACAGGGGTTCGTGAGCAGTACTTC	CASSPGGTGVREQYF
TRBV2	TRBD1	few	TRBJ1-4	TGTGCCAGCAGTTCCACAGGGGGCTCGAATGAAAAACTGTTTTTT	CASSSTGGSNEKLFF
TRBV5-1	-	once	TRBJ1-1	TGCGCCAGCAACAACATGGGAGGTTCGAACACTGAAGCTTTCTTT	CASNNMGGSNTEAFF
TRBV5-1	TRBD1	once	TRBJ2-7	TGCGCCAGCAGCGCCGACAGGGTACCCCACGAGCAGTACTTC	CASSADRVPHEQYF
TRBV19	TRBD1	-	TRBJ1-3	TGTGCCAGTATGGACAATCCGACAGGGGGAAACACCATATATTTT	CASMDNPTGGNTIYF
TRBV7-9	TRBD1	-	TRBJ1-1	TGTGCCAGCAGCTTAGCCGGACAGGGAGGTGAAGCTTTCTTT	CASSLAGQGGEAFF
TRBV7-9	-	few	TRBJ2-7	TGTGCCAGCAGCCACAAAACCTACGAGCAGTACTTC	CASSHKTYEQYF
TRBV6-2/TRBV6-3	-	few	TRBJ1-2	TGTGCCAGCAGTTACCCTCCTGTCTATGGCTACACCTTC	CASSYPPVYGYTF
TRBV5-1	TRBD1	once	TRBJ1-1	TGCGCCAGCAGCTTCGGGACAGGGGGCATGAACACTGAAGCTTTCTTT	CASSFGTGGMNTEAFF
TRBV6-2/TRBV6-3	-	-	TRBJ1-1	TGTGCCAGCAGTTATCCCGCAGGGAACACTGAAGCTTTCTTT	CASSYPAGNTEAFF
TRBV15	-	-	TRBJ2-5	TGTGCCACCAGCAGAGACCAGGGTCAAGAGACCCAGTACTTC	CATSRDQGQETQYF
TRBV5-6	TRBD1	-	TRBJ1-2	TGTGCCAGCAGCTCCGTATCCTCAGGGGGGTTAATCTACAACTATGGCTACACCTTC	CASSSVSSGGLIYNYGYTF
TRBV4-1	-	-	TRBJ2-3	TGCGCCAGCAGCCAAGATCTCAGTCGCCCGGCTAGCCGCAGCACAGATACGCAGTATTTT	CASSQDLSRPASRSTDTQYF
TRBV5-1	-	-	TRBJ2-1	TGCGCCAGCAGCTTGGAAGCGAGTTTCAATGAGCAGTTCTTC	CASSLEASFNEQFF
TRBV30	TRBD1	-	TRBJ1-4	TGTGCCTGGAGCCGAGGACAGGGTTGGTCTGAAAAACTGTTTTTT	CAWSRGQGWSEKLFF
TRBV19	TRBD2	-	TRBJ2-5	TGTGCCAGTAGTGTACGGGGGGCCCAGTACTTC	CASSVRGAQYF
TRBV7-6	-	-	TRBJ1-6	TGTGCCAGCAGTCCGGGGGGCAGCACGGGGTCACCCCTCCACTTT	CASSPGGSTGSPLHF
TRBV7-9	-	-	TRBJ1-3	TGTGCCAGCAGCGCGGGGGGCGCTGGAAACACCATATATTTT	CASSAGGAGNTIYF
TRBV9	TRBD2	-	TRBJ2-3	TGTGCCAGCAGCGTCTCGGGGGGGCCCAGCACAGATACGCAGTATTTT	CASSVSGGPSTDTQYF
TRBV19	-	-	TRBJ1-2	TGTGCCAGTACCCCAAACGGGAACTATGGCTACACCTTC	CASTPNGNYGYTF
TRBV5-1	TRBD1	-	TRBJ1-2	TGCGCCAGCAGCACCCAGCCGGGCCTCGGACAGGGTAATGGCTACACCTTC	CASSTQPGLGQGNGYTF
TRBV19	TRBD1	-	TRBJ2-5	TGTGCCAGTAGTCCGGCAGGGGGAACCCAGTACTTC	CASSPAGGTQYF
TRBV24-1	TRBD1	-	TRBJ1-2	TGTGCCACCAGTGAAACCGGGACAGGGAACTATGGCTACACCTTC	CATSETGTGNYGYTF
TRBV19	TRBD1	few	TRBJ2-5	TGTGCCAGTTCTACAGGGGATAGGGAGACCCAGTACTTC	CASSTGDRETQYF
TRBV5-4	TRBD1	-	TRBJ1-2	TGTGCCAGCAGCTTGGGGGACAGCCGGGGCTACACCTTC	CASSLGDSRGYTF
TRBV30	-	-	TRBJ1-2	TGTGCCTGGAGTGTTACACAGGCTGGCTACACCTTC	CAWSVTQAGYTF
TRBV6-5	-	-	TRBJ1-2	TGTGCCAGCAGTTACTCGCGGGACGCGATTAACTATGGCTACACCTTC	CASSYSRDAINYGYTF
TRBV19	-	-	TRBJ1-1	TGTGCCAGTAGTCTTCGAGGGAACACTGAAGCTTTCTTT	CASSLRGNTEAFF
TRBV29-1	TRBD1	-	TRBJ1-1	TGCAGCGTTGGTCAGGGGGCCCTTGAAGCTTTCTTT	CSVGQGALEAFF
TRBV12-3/TRBV12-4	-	-	TRBJ2-3	TGTGCCAGCAGCTGGGACATCACAGATACGCAGTATTTT	CASSWDITDTQYF
TRBV6-5	-	-	TRBJ1-2	TGTGCCAGCCGAGACGGAGCTAACTATGGCTACACCTTC	CASRDGANYGYTF
TRBV10-1	-	few	TRBJ1-1	TGCGCCAGCAGTGAGTCCGCCCGCGGGGGCACTGAAGCTTTCTTT	CASSESARGGTEAFF
TRBV6-6	TRBD1	-	TRBJ2-3	TGTGCCAGCAGTTACACAGGGGCCGGCACAGATACGCAGTATTTT	CASSYTGAGTDTQYF
TRBV11-2	TRBD2	-	TRBJ2-2	TGTGCCAGCAGCTTATTGGGCCTAGCGGGATCCGGGGAGCTGTTTTTT	CASSLLGLAGSGELFF
TRBV2	-	once	TRBJ1-1	TGTGCCAGCAGCATCTACTTGAACACTGAAGCTTTCTTT	CASSIYLNTEAFF